This T cell receptor (beta chain) was obtained from a study of shared clonotypes between healthy human individuals. From germline, CDR1 is MNHNY and CDR2 SVGAGI (reference sequence). V was pared by 6 bases and J by 4 bases, with 7 bases of the junction left unmatched. This CDR3 is 16 amino acids long. Sequenced by immunoSEQ multiplex PCR; TCRdb stores in-frame clones only, minus some. This sample has approximately 2.4 million clones; 90% to 97% occur once, and the top ten carry about 0.13%. Overall study findings and caveats: Around 5.4% of naive CD4 clonotypes were common to several donors. The diversity represented, both genetic and in exposure history, was limited by few donors. It was the non-shared clonotypes that had lower generation probabilities than clonotypes shared by all four donors. Richness estimates generally favored naive over memory subsets.

Details on this clone: Its antigen is as yet unknown.

The receptor was derived from a man aged 18-30 years in good health. Sequenced input: naive CD4+ T cells sorted from blood. Subset described: CD45RA+ positively selected. The chain recombines TRBV6-6 with TRBJ2-1; 12 bases map to TRBD2. The CDR3 protein is CASSRPGTSGYNEQFF. CDR3 DNA sequence: TGTGCCAGCAGCCGACCGGGGACTAGCGGGTACAATGAGCAGTTCTTC.